This paragraph reports one T cell receptor beta chain. The antigen this receptor binds is unknown. No per-base quality is available; no much larger clone lies one base away. The record originates from a study of response to subunit inactivated influenza vaccine (dated 2018 in TCRdb). For the study in its entirety: To follow how T cells responded to a trivalent subunit inactivated influenza vaccine, the researchers relied on deep quantitative profiling of the T cell receptor repertoire. What the authors observed across the whole study: The authors proposed that each seasonal influenza vaccination may bring in only a limited number of new T cells.

Preparation of the library involved RT-PCR. Sequenced on an Illumina HiSeq 2500. Clones were called with MiXCR by TCRdb after fastp trimmed the public reads at Q25, and only in-frame beta chains were retained. Records with the same CDR3 protein are collapsed into one entry carrying the most frequent genes and DNA. The sample table shows around 760,000 distinct CDR3 sequences, and around 14% are seen once. The ten largest clonotypes hold around 6.5% of the sample. Spanning cysteine to phenylalanine, the CDR3 consists of 14 amino acids. Just CDR3 DNA is preserved here, 42 bases in frame from base 1. From a lookup of the germline V gene, CDR1 and CDR2 are MGHRA and YSYEKL. V has 4 bases trimmed and J has 3 bases trimmed; junction bases matching no gene number 2.

Here the sequenced sample was PBMCs from blood, taken approximately 15 days before vaccination. The receptor was derived from a man over 45 who received an inactivated influenza vaccine. Donor details come from another sample of the same person, matched by shared clones. Recombination linked TRBV4-1 to TRBJ2-5; TRBD2 aligns with 10 central bases. CDR3 sequence: CASSPGLAKETQYF. The DNA is as follows: TGCGCCAGCAGCCCGGGACTAGCGAAAGAGACCCAGTACTTC.